This T cell receptor beta chain was obtained from a study of cytomegalovirus exposure and HLA in healthy donors. Study-wide context: Early released data had tens of millions of unique TCRs, all coming from HLA-typed donors. Caucasian-associated ancestry cluster membership applied to about 83% of several hundred genotyped donors. General study points: Trimming of TCR beta V- and J-genes showed a link, identified in a later analysis, to a missense DCLRE1C variant. Reports showed the classifier diagnosing cytomegalovirus status with high specificity and sensitivity.

In the PCR, 60 Vbeta and 13 Jbeta primers were used. The repertoire was sequenced with immunoSEQ multiplex PCR; TCRdb's copy has only in-frame clones and lacks some. The sample contains some 160,000 clones, approximately 88% of which appear only once. This clone has a single count. Its specificity is not known. Sequenced material: PBMCs. The TCR sequence derives from a woman aged 18-29 years in good health and CMV-seronegative.

The CDR3 loop reads CASSASGTRGNEQFF. In DNA form, the CDR3 reads TGTGCCAGCAGCGCGTCCGGGACTAGGGGCAATGAGCAGTTCTTC. This sequence joins TRBV7-3 and TRBJ2-1, with 8 bases aligning to TRBD2. The germline V gene has CDR1 SGHTA and CDR2 FQGTGA. The V segment lost 5 bases and the J segment 6 bases; nucleotides outside the gene matches: 9. This CDR3 comprises 15 residues.